This T cell receptor beta chain was found in a study of blood T cell repertoires in COVID-19. Method: immunoSEQ multiplex PCR; TCRdb's copy keeps in-frame clones and lacks some. The sample shows 380,000 or so clones, roughly 90% of them seen only once. Germline V gene lookup returns CDR1 SEHNR and CDR2 FQNEAQ (reference sequence). Trimming removed 2 bases from V and 4 bases from J, with 14 bases in between. The CDR3 is made up of 15 amino acids. V is TRBV7-9 and J is TRBJ1-2; D call uncertain. The sequencing input was PBMCs or T cells enriched from blood (not recorded which). The receptor was derived from a woman in her 40s with acute COVID-19. CDR3 DNA sequence: TGTGCCAGCAGCTTATCGGTAGACCCGGGCTATGGCTACACCTTC. It encodes CASSLSVDPGYGYTF.